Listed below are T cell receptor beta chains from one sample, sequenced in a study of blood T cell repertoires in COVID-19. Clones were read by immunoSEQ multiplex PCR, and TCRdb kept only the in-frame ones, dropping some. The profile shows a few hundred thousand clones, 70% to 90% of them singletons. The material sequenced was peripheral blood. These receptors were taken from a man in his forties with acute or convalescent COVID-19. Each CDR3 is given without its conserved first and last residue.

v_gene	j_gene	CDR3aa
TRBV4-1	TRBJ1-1	ASSQADTEAF
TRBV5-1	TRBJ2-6	ASSSSGLRDVLT
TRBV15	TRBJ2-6	ATAGTRGSGANVLT
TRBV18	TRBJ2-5	ASSNGGGGAPRETQY
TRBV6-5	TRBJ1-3	ASSYSVAGNTIY
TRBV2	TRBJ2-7	ASRDRESYEQY
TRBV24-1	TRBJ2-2	ATSDPGGGGELF
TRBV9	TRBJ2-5	ASSGGAGGETQY
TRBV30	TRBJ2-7	AWSVGQGLYYEQY
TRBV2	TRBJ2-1	ASKGLQGLNEQF
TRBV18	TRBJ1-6	ASSPEQGINSPLH
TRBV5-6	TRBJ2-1	ASSFDRDEQF
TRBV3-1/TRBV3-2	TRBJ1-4	ASSLRGEKLF
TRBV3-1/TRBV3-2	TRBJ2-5	ASSFRPPSGGGRETQY
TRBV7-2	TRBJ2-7	ASSLTPSYEQY
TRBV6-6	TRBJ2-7	ASSYRDRYEQY
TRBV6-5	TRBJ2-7	ASRLGGSNEQY
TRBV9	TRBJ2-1	ASSAFNEQF
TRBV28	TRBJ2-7	ASSFPGQGNYEQY
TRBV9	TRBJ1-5	ASSVGRTDQPQH
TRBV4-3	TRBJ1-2	ASSQDPTGFTGYT
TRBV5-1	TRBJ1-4	ASRNRDRDGEKLF
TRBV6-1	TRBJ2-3	ASSEVGGSTDTQY
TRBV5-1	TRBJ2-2	ASSLGVAGGPIAGELF
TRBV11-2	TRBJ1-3	ASSLARTGGRKGNTIY
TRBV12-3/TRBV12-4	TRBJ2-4	ASSQRDKNIQY
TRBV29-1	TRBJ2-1	SVDQIAGGYNEQF